This TCR beta chain was observed in a study of cytomegalovirus exposure and HLA in healthy donors (dated by TCRdb to the late 2010s). The study in broad terms: In an earlier analysis of 587 of the donors, 276 Gb of sequence data and 90 million to 130 million unique TCR beta sequences from 180 million or so T cells were reported. About 280 gigabases of sequencing data and around 85 million unique TCR sequences made up an early release that covered approximately 700 HLA-typed donors. The genetic ancestry cluster associated with self-reported Caucasian donors included 65% to 90% of the 300 to 450 genotyped donors. The study aimed to test whether cataloging public T cell receptors could reveal signatures of past pathogen exposure. The T cell repertoires of some 670 subjects were profiled by immunosequencing and related to cytomegalovirus serostatus. In addition to the first cohort of hundreds of subjects, a separate validation cohort of 130 or so different subjects was used. High-throughput TCR immunosequencing, statistical association of individual TCRs with disease status, and machine learning were combined to predict cytomegalovirus infection status. To study patterns of TCR occurrence, a later analysis re-analyzed previously published TCR beta repertoires from around 700 donors and added high-resolution HLA genotyping. In the later analysis, no new phenotypic data were used to find candidate immune exposures; instead, reliance was placed on TCR beta sequences and their occurrence across donors. An earlier analysis of several hundred of the donors applied high-throughput TCR beta sequencing to assess whether each TCR beta V gene segment acted as functional or pseudogenic. Donor age, sex, ethnicity and CMV serostatus were compiled together with the repertoire data. A later genetic analysis took genome-wide SNP genotypes for about three fifths of the roughly 700 donors and used that subset as a discovery cohort. Every repertoire in the discovery cohort had been generated on one and the same sequencing platform. HLA typing covered class I and class II loci at four-digit resolution. The number of donors typed differed by locus, with roughly 629-640 for A, B, C, DRB1 and DQB1, 522 for DQA1, 600 to 610 for DPA1, and around 430 for DPB1. Because of strong linkage in the cohort, 4 to 6 DR-DQ haplotypes were treated as single units for association and clustering. Among 300 to 450 genotyped donors of the cohort, an average of 235,054 unique TCR beta nucleotide sequences were sequenced per donor, roughly a sixth of them non-productive.

Receptor libraries were prepared by the immunoSEQ multiplex PCR assay. The multiplex PCR relied on a mix of 60 forward primers for TCR Vbeta segments and 13 reverse primers for TCR Jbeta segments. Amplification of the CDR3 region of rearranged TCR beta genes was performed with a multiplex PCR assay on genomic DNA. The Illumina HiSeq System was used to sequence the amplified TCR beta libraries as 87-base-pair reads. Regarding the original processing steps: A later analysis counted tens of millions of unique TCR beta chains across the 650 to 700 repertoires, and roughly 9.9 million of these chains were shared by at least two donors. Raw reads were error-corrected and collapsed into unique sequences with a nearest-neighbor algorithm that merged closely related sequences to remove PCR and sequencing errors. Alignment of CDR3 sequences to IMGT reference sequences was used to assign V, D and J gene segments. Each retained sequence needed at least a six-nucleotide match to both a V gene segment and a J gene segment. A rearrangement was called productive if the CDR3 had no stop codons and remained in frame with V and J, and every other rearrangement was called non-productive. Following IMGT convention, CDR3 was defined as the stretch from the second conserved V-encoded cysteine up to the conserved J-encoded phenylalanine. Sequences without an unambiguous match to a single V gene segment were excluded from the earlier analysis of several hundred of the donors. An earlier analysis of a few hundred of the donors classified V segments as functional when productive rearrangements were above 56.7% and as segregating when the standard deviation between donors was above 5%. To diagnose cytomegalovirus status from the catalog of TCR beta chain sequences, a statistical classification framework was built. A later analysis assigned V and J genes by comparing TCR nucleotide sequences with IMGT/GENE-DB human TR gene sequences. The TCRdist pipeline was used in a later analysis to assign CDR3 sequences and most-parsimonious VDJ recombination scenarios. A later analysis defined each TCR beta chain by its CDR3 amino acid sequence plus V-gene family, and excluded reads lacking a unique V-gene family. To address suspected cross-contamination and a sequencing artifact, a later analysis removed roughly 640 highly shared, low-generation-probability nucleotide sequences. A later analysis calculated a clonal expansion index for each public chain from normalized within-repertoire ranks of inferred template counts. Generation probabilities in a later analysis came from a VDJ recombination model fitted to out-of-frame rearrangements, and those results were checked against IGoR. In a later analysis, TCR-TCR, TCR-HLA and TCR-CMV co-occurrence was scored with hypergeometric tests, and a repertoire-size bias correction was applied to TCR pairs. False discovery rates were estimated in a later analysis by permuting HLA or CMV assignments 20 times. In a later analysis, co-occurring TCRs were grouped using DBSCAN, with TCRdist sequence similarity added in when clustering inside HLA-allele-positive subsets. Co-occurrence clustering excluded repertoires with fewer than 30,000 or more than 120,000 public chains, plus five with anomalous nucleotide sharing. The clones in this table, taken by TCRdb from immuneACCESS, are in-frame only. Not every clone is retained; where verified, under half of the shortfall comes from an unresolved V gene, and the cause of the rest is unknown. The V and J calls and the clone size are those of that table, but D and trimming were determined from the DNA. The sample profile shows about 170,000 clones; around 81% of them were found once. 2% to 2.5% of the sample goes to the ten largest clones.

On this clone: Its antigen is unknown. Base qualities are not provided; no much larger clone lies one nucleotide away.

The CDR3 goes from the cysteine to the phenylalanine over 15 residues. Kept here is only the CDR3 DNA, which spans 45 bases and is read in frame from base 1. Taken from the germline V gene, the CDR1 and CDR2 loops are SGHTA and FQGNSA. V and J lose 3 bases and 2 bases, and a span of 13 bases separates them. The cohort consisted of some 730 healthy bone marrow donors. At the time of sampling, all cohort members were nominally healthy, though unrecorded immune exposures were likely present. The donor tested CMV seropositive, placing the donor among the 290 or so seropositive members of the cohort. A peripheral blood sample was collected from each donor, and TCR beta sequencing was performed on peripheral blood mononuclear cells. The Qiagen DNeasy Blood Extraction Kit was used to extract genomic DNA from the blood cell samples. General findings and caveats noted by the study authors: A later analysis found that TCR association rates varied across HLA loci, with DRB1 alleles showing the most associated TCRs and HLA-C alleles the fewest. Correlated functional status among segregating V segments might reflect linkage disequilibrium, but an unknown experimental factor could not be ruled out. According to the authors, the approach could potentially be generalized to other disease states and immunological phenotypes. According to a later analysis, most CMV-associated TCR beta chains appeared to be HLA-restricted, and the HLA associations seemed to be driven largely by CMV exposure. In a later analysis, HLA-associated TCR beta chains were found to be more clonally expanded and to have lower generation probabilities than equally common non-associated chains. Sequencing depth was assumed to be roughly uniform across donors in the presence/absence analyses, though that assumption may not hold. The cohort was sequenced for TCR beta chains only, and without alpha or paired-chain data the features that could be detected were limited. According to a later genetic analysis, donors in an Asian-associated ancestry cluster had fewer N-insertions in productive TCRs than the approximately 690-donor mean. A total of 150 to 200 TCR beta chains were listed by the study as associated with cytomegalovirus. A further reported finding was that TCR beta sequences accurately predicted the HLA-A and HLA-B alleles for most subjects in the first cohort. A later genetic analysis associated a missense DCLRE1C variant with V-gene and J-gene trimming of TCR beta chains, and an independent cohort replicated the association. Immune exposure information for the cohort was limited to CMV serostatus. In vitro tests confirmed that a few of the cytomegalovirus-associated TCR beta chains recognize cytomegalovirus antigens. The 87-base-pair reads could not distinguish some IMGT-functional V segments, including TRBV6-2 and TRBV6-3, so those segments were excluded. Specific HLA alleles were associated with over 15,000 TCR beta sequences at a false discovery rate of 0.05 in a later analysis. Broadly in line with IMGT annotations, most TCR beta V segments showed up in productive rearrangements about 87% or about 30% of the time in an earlier analysis of approximately 600 of the donors. Across donors, most TCR sequences were observed very rarely, whereas some public TCRs were present in many individuals. When HLA alleles, especially DR and DQ, strongly co-occurred, attributing TCR associations to individual alleles was difficult. Because some donors lacked HLA typing at each locus, the association tests relied only on the typed subset. The classifier was reported to diagnose cytomegalovirus status with high specificity and sensitivity in both the original and validation cohorts. A cluster of highly shared sequence variants was judged likely to represent a technical artifact of the sequencing pipeline. The earlier analysis of a few hundred of the donors excluded some 15 rarely observed V segments, including chromosome 9 orphons, because counts were too low. According to a later analysis, parvovirus B19, influenza, CMV and Epstein-Barr virus appeared linked to several top co-occurrence clusters.

The chain was built from TRBV7-2 and TRBJ2-5; TRBD2 might be the D gene, on 7 matching bases. The sample comprised PBMCs. The clonotype was recovered from a woman aged 25 to 39 in good health and CMV-seropositive. The DNA reads TGTGCCAGCAGCTTTGAGGGGGGGAAACAAGAGACCCAGTACTTC. The translation is CASSFEGGKQETQYF.